Listed here are 25 T cell receptor beta chains from one sample, sequenced in a study of graft-versus-host responses after intestinal transplantation. Generated by immunoSEQ multiplex PCR, the TCRdb table keeps only in-frame clones and is missing some. The sample shows around 17,000 clones, approximately 86% of them seen only once. Processing of graft tissue released intraepithelial and lamina propria lymphocytes. The sample here was ileum tissue, taken 17 days after transplant. The receptors come from a human patient who received an intestinal transplant, so some T cells may come from the graft donor.

The chain has TRBV7-3 and TRBJ2-3; D may correspond to TRBD1 or TRBD2 (6 bases each). V lost 2 bases and J 4 bases, leaving 13 bases between the germline ends. This CDR3 is built from 15 residues. Germline CDR1 SGHTA, CDR2 FQGTGA. The DNA for the CDR3 is TGTGCCAGCAGCTTAGTCGGGGGCCAGCCAGATACGCAGTATTTT. Its protein is CASSLVGGQPDTQYF.

This chain uses TRBV6-5 with TRBJ1-2; D might be TRBD1 (5 bases). This CDR3 spans 13 amino acids. From germline, CDR1 is MNHEY and CDR2 SVGAGI. V dropped 2 bases and J dropped 8 bases, with 12 bases sitting between them. As DNA, the CDR3 is TGTGCCAGCAGTTACGAGTCAGGGAGCGGCTACACCTTC. This sequence encodes CASSYESGSGYTF.

This clone was counted between two and nine times. V is TRBV18 and J is TRBJ2-1; 10 nucleotides match TRBD2. CDR1 is KGHSH, CDR2 LQKENI, per germline. CDR3 length equals 16 residues. V shed 2 bases and J 7 bases; nucleotides not matched to a gene: 8. Here the CDR3 DNA reads TGTGCCAGCTCACCATTTTCTAGCGGGAGTGAAAATGAGCAGTTCTTC. Protein product: CASSPFSSGSENEQFF.

The chain combines TRBV7-6 with TRBJ2-1, with 7 bases that match TRBD2. Trimming at V came to 2 bases and at J to 0 bases, leaving 4 bases not matched to a gene. The CDR3 has 16 amino acids. Germline V gives CDR1 SGHVS, CDR2 FNYEAQ. CDR3: CASSLRAGSSYNEQFF. CDR3 in DNA: TGTGCCAGCAGCTTACGAGCGGGGAGCTCCTACAATGAGCAGTTCTTC.

V usage is TRBV27 and J usage is TRBJ2-7; the match to TRBD1 covers 8 bases. Unmatched junction bases numbered 10, after V lost 7 bases and J lost 5 bases. CDR3 length: 14 residues. Germline CDR1 is MNHEY and CDR2 is SMNVEV (reference sequence). This CDR3 is CASTSGGALDEQYF. DNA for the CDR3: TGTGCCAGCACCTCAGGGGGCGCTTTGGACGAGCAGTACTTC.

Turning to this clone: The sample carries other DNA sequences with the same CDR3. In DNA form, the CDR3 reads TGTGCCAGCTCAAAGACAGGAGTCAACTATGGCTACACCTTC. It encodes CASSKTGVNYGYTF. The J gene is TRBJ1-2, the V gene TRBV18; D possibly corresponds to TRBD1 (6 bases). V was clipped by 5 bases and J by 2 bases, with 12 bases between them. CDR1 KGHSH and CDR2 LQKENI come from the germline V gene. The CDR3 is 14 residues long.

The rearrangement links TRBV27 to TRBJ2-2; D might be TRBD2 (5 bases). Deletions cut 10 bases from V and 2 bases from J, with 23 bases between. CDR3 length equals 17 residues. CDR1 and CDR2 from the germline V gene are MNHEY and SMNVEV (reference sequence). For the CDR3, the DNA is TGTGCCACCTCCTTCACTAGGATGGCAGGAAACACCGGGGAGCTGTTTTTT. Translation gives CATSFTRMAGNTGELFF.

The chain links TRBV4-1 to TRBJ2-2; D unresolved. Trimming stripped 1 base from V and 0 bases from J, with 3 bases between. CDR3 size: 14 residues. The V gene's germline CDR1 is MGHRA and CDR2 YSYEKL. The CDR3 loop reads CASSQGPNTGELFF. For the CDR3, the DNA is TGCGCCAGCAGCCAAGGGCCGAACACCGGGGAGCTGTTTTTT.

The chain employs TRBV4-3 and TRBJ1-2; D perhaps matches TRBD1 (5 bases). From germline, CDR1 is LGHNA and CDR2 YSLEER. Trimming left V 0 bases short and J 8 bases short, with 16 bases between. This CDR3 is 15 amino acids long. The CDR3 here is CASSQDLGTFDGYTF. The DNA for the CDR3 is TGCGCCAGCAGCCAAGATCTAGGGACTTTCGACGGCTACACCTTC.

This clone has a handful of counts. The chain is built from TRBV29-1 and TRBJ2-1; 9 positions agree with TRBD1. V lost 7 bases and J lost 6; bases outside the gene matches: 10. The V gene's germline CDR1 is SQVTM and CDR2 ANQGSEA. The CDR3 runs to 14 residues. In DNA form, the CDR3 reads TGCAGCGGATATCCCCAGGACAGGGGCAATGAGCAGTTCTTC. As protein: CSGYPQDRGNEQFF.

In DNA form, the CDR3 reads TGTGCCAGCAGCTTGGGTTTGAACTCTGGGGCCAACGTCCTGACTTTC. It codes for CASSLGLNSGANVLTF. This chain joins TRBV7-3 and TRBJ2-6, with unresolved D. Germline values: CDR1 SGHTA, CDR2 FQGTGA. CDR3 size: 16 residues. With 3 bases removed from V and 0 bases from J, the gap between germline ends came to 9 bases.

The chain recombines TRBV2 with TRBJ1-4; perhaps TRBD1 as D (5 bases). Between the trimmed V and J ends, which lost 5 bases and 8 bases, there was a span of 6 bases. The CDR3 length is 11 residues. Germline lookup yields CDR1 SNHLY and CDR2 FYNNEI. This CDR3 is CASSPGEKLFF. CDR3 sequence (DNA): TGTGCCAGCAGTCCAGGGGAAAAACTGTTTTTT.

The chain uses TRBV9 and TRBJ2-7, with 8 bases aligning to TRBD1. Germline V lookup: CDR1 SGDLS, CDR2 YYNGEE. Trimming took 3 bases from V and 3 from J; bases not matched to a gene: 5. The CDR3 runs 14 residues. The CDR3 DNA is TGTGCCAGCAGCGATGGACAGGGAATCTACGAGCAGTACTTC. Amino acid sequence: CASSDGQGIYEQYF.

V is TRBV5-1 and J is TRBJ2-5, with 7 bases that match TRBD2. This CDR3 is 14 amino acids long. Germline V gives CDR1 SGHRS, CDR2 YFSETQ. J was trimmed by 3 bases and V by 4 bases; bases with no gene match: 6. CDR3 nucleotide sequence: TGCGCCAGCAGCGCGGGGGACGCTAAAGAGACCCAGTACTTC. Its protein is CASSAGDAKETQYF.

The chain employs TRBV4-1 and TRBJ2-7, with 12 nucleotides matching TRBD2. The CDR3 runs 15 residues. After removal of 3 bases from V and 5 bases from J, the junction contained 5 bases not matched to a gene. Per germline, CDR1 MGHRA and CDR2 YSYEKL. CDR3 in amino acids: CASSHRLAGEDEQYF. The DNA of the CDR3 is TGCGCCAGCAGCCACAGACTAGCGGGAGAGGACGAGCAGTACTTC.

The genes are TRBV5-1 and TRBJ2-3; 14 nucleotides align to TRBD2. The CDR3 runs 19 residues. The germline CDR1 and CDR2 sequences are SGHRS and YFSETQ. V was pared by 4 bases and J by 1 base, with 11 bases of the junction left unmatched. For the CDR3, the DNA is TGCGCCAGCAGCAGGACCGGGACTAGCGGGAGTTATGGCACAGATACGCAGTATTTT. Translation gives CASSRTGTSGSYGTDTQYF.

The V call is TRBV5-5, the J call TRBJ2-3, with 8 bases that match TRBD1. CDR1 and CDR2 (germline): SGHKS, YYEKEE (reference sequence). The CDR3 totals 17 residues. The ends lost 2 bases at V and 1 base at J; junction bases unmatched: 9. The CDR3 DNA follows: TGTGCCAGCAGCTTAATGAGGATGACAGGGGGCACAGATACGCAGTATTTT. It codes for CASSLMRMTGGTDTQYF.

The J gene is TRBJ2-7, the V gene TRBV27; maybe TRBD1 (5 bases). The CDR3 is 13 amino acids. The germline gives CDR1 MNHEY, CDR2 SMNVEV (reference sequence). V lost 4 bases and J lost 3, with 10 bases in between. The DNA of the CDR3 is TGTGCCAGCAGTTGGCACAGGCGCTACGAGCAGTACTTC. This encodes CASSWHRRYEQYF.

The rearrangement joins TRBV29-1 to TRBJ2-7, with D tentatively TRBD1 (6 bases). This CDR3 has 14 residues. The germline V gene encodes CDR1 SQVTM and CDR2 ANQGSEA. V lost 7 bases to trimming and J lost 6 bases, with 22 bases between them. The CDR3 protein is CSAAGTPVNREQYF. DNA for the CDR3: TGCAGCGCCGCCGGGACACCGGTTAATCGCGAGCAGTACTTC.

The CDR3 DNA sequence: TGTGCCAGCTCACTCTCTGCAGGGGAAGCTTTCTTT. It encodes CASSLSAGEAFF. The V call is TRBV18, the J call TRBJ1-1; D possibly corresponds to TRBD1 (5 bases). The ends were cut back, 4 bases at V and 8 bases at J, with 11 bases in the middle. Germline loops: CDR1 KGHSH, CDR2 LQKENI. The CDR3 has 12 amino acids.

This clone was observed a handful of times. The chain links TRBV7-9 to TRBJ2-3; D tentatively reads TRBD1 or TRBD2 (6 bases each). Trimming left V 3 bases short and J 2 bases short, with 15 bases between. This CDR3 spans 16 amino acids. CDR1 is SEHNR, CDR2 FQNEAQ, per germline (reference sequence). The CDR3, as DNA: TGTGCCAGCAGCTTTAAGGGGGACTCGGCCACAGATACGCAGTATTTT. This gives the protein CASSFKGDSATDTQYF.

The DNA of the CDR3 is TGTGCCAGCAGTTTCTCGACCGGTGAAGCTTTCTTT. It encodes CASSFSTGEAFF. The chain uses TRBV27 and TRBJ1-1; D unresolved. V dropped 3 bases and J dropped 7 bases, with 9 bases sitting between them. The germline CDR1 and CDR2 sequences are MNHEY and SMNVEV (reference sequence). The CDR3 is 12 residues long.

The genes are TRBV28 and TRBJ2-1, with TRBD2 matching 8 bases. This CDR3 contains 15 residues. CDR1 MDHEN and CDR2 SYDVKM come from the germline V gene. V lost 6 bases and J lost 3; bases outside the gene matches: 7. CDR3 sequence reads: CASSVISGVYNEQFF. CDR3 in DNA: TGTGCCAGCAGCGTAATTAGCGGGGTCTACAATGAGCAGTTCTTC. Full variable domain (remainder filled in from reference TRBV28 and TRBJ2-1): DVKVTQSSRYLVKRTGEKVFLECVQDMDHENMFWYRQDPGLGLRLIYFSYDVKMKEKGDIPEGYSVSREKKERFSLILESASTNQTSMYLCASSVISGVYNEQFFGPGTRLTVL.

This chain connects TRBV15 to TRBJ2-5, with D tentatively TRBD1 or TRBD2 (6 bases each). CDR1 is LNHNV and CDR2 is YYDKDF in the germline V gene (reference sequence). CDR3 length: 15 residues. Trimming left V 0 bases short and J 4 bases short, with 12 bases between. The CDR3 here is CATSRDRRGAETQYF. The DNA of the CDR3 is TGTGCCACCAGCAGAGATCGGAGGGGGGCAGAGACCCAGTACTTC.

V gene TRBV18 combines with J gene TRBJ2-3; 8 bases agree with TRBD1. Per germline, CDR1 KGHSH and CDR2 LQKENI. This CDR3 has 15 residues. Trimming removed 8 bases from V and 7 bases from J; junction bases left unmatched: 14. In nucleotides, the CDR3 is TGTGCCAGCGCACGGACAGGGACGTTTCTCTATACGCAGTATTTT. This gives the protein CASARTGTFLYTQYF.